Listed here are 31 T cell receptor beta chains from one sample, sequenced in a study of chemoradiotherapy in HPV16-positive cancers. The method was immunoSEQ multiplex PCR; TCRdb's version includes in-frame clones alone and lacks a portion of them. The repertoire has 650 to 950 clones, around 91% of them found once; the top ten carry 5% to 7.5%. The sample was tumor tissue, taken from a patient who underwent chemoradiotherapy. All receptors come from a human donor with HPV-associated anogenital cancer.

The genes are TRBV18 and TRBJ2-7, with 11 positions matching TRBD1. The V and J ends lost 4 bases and 6 bases, in that order; junction bases with no gene match: 5. Germline CDR1 is KGHSH and CDR2 is LQKENI. The CDR3 loop spans 14 amino acids. The CDR3 region is CASSLDRGPREQYF. In DNA form, the CDR3 reads TGTGCCAGCTCACTGGACAGGGGGCCTCGCGAGCAGTACTTC.

J is TRBJ2-3 and V is TRBV4-3; unclear D gene. The germline V and J ends were trimmed by 1 base and 4 bases, with 12 bases remaining between them. The CDR3 is 15 residues long. The germline gives CDR1 LGHNA, CDR2 YSLEER. The CDR3, as DNA: TGCGCCAGCAGCCAAGTCTTACCCAAGGCAGATACGCAGTATTTT. The encoded protein is CASSQVLPKADTQYF.

The chain couples TRBV29-1 to TRBJ1-1; D call uncertain. The CDR3 consists of 10 residues. In germline, CDR1 is SQVTM, CDR2 ANQGSEA. CDR3 bases: TGCACCAACCCAACAAGAATGGCTTTCTTT. As protein: CTNPTRMAFF.

V usage is TRBV4-3 and J usage is TRBJ2-1; possibly TRBD2 for D (6 bases). CDR3 length equals 18 residues. CDR1 and CDR2 (germline): LGHNA, YSLEER. Trimming stripped 0 bases from V and 2 bases from J, with 17 bases between. CDR3 loop: CASSQDLGVGGAYNEQFF. The CDR3 DNA reads as TGCGCCAGCAGCCAAGATCTGGGGGTGGGGGGAGCCTACAATGAGCAGTTCTTC.

This clone has a handful of counts. The chain has TRBV18 and TRBJ2-7, with D unclear. Germline V gene sequence: CDR1 KGHSH, CDR2 LQKENI. Deletions cut 6 bases from V and 3 bases from J, with 18 bases between. This CDR3 region has 15 residues. The CDR3 region is CASSPTVGRNYEQYF. Here the CDR3 DNA reads TGTGCCAGCTCTCCTACAGTCGGGCGGAACTACGAGCAGTACTTC.

This chain's CDR3 is CASSQEGGRDEKLFF. DNA for the CDR3: TGCGCCAGCAGCCAAGAAGGGGGGCGGGATGAAAAACTGTTTTTT. This chain connects TRBV4-3 to TRBJ1-4; possible D gene TRBD1, 6 bases. Trimming shortened V by 0 bases and J by 6 bases, and 11 bases separated the two germline ends. Germline V CDR1 and CDR2: LGHNA, YSLEER. CDR3 length: 15 residues.

This rearrangement joins TRBV9 to TRBJ1-2, with D uncertain. The CDR3 contains 15 residues. V was pared by 3 bases and J by 5 bases, with 17 bases between. Germline-derived CDR1 and CDR2 are SGDLS and YYNGEE. Here the CDR3 DNA reads TGTGCCAGCAGCGCCGACGGAACCAGAGGATATGGCTACACCTTC. Amino acids: CASSADGTRGYGYTF.

The rearrangement joins TRBV21-1 to TRBJ2-7; the table names TRBD2, a call not compared with the DNA. TRBV21-1 corresponds to a pseudogene. The CDR3 totals 17 residues. The CDR3 protein is CASILKALAGAIYEQYF. The CDR3 bases are TGTGCCAGCATCCTCAAAGCCCTAGCGGGAGCGATATACGAGCAGTACTTC.

The CDR3 protein is CASSRKGSTEAFF. The CDR3 DNA is TGCGCCAGCAGTCGAAAGGGTTCCACTGAAGCTTTCTTT. The rearrangement links TRBV23-1 to TRBJ1-1; D gene uncertain. TRBV23-1 is placed among ORFs of uncertain function. The V end lost 4 bases, the J end lost 4 bases, and 10 bases lay between the germline ends. The CDR3 sequence is 13 residues long.

The chain is built from TRBV2 and TRBJ1-6; D is undetermined. This CDR3 is built from 14 residues. The V and J ends lost 2 bases and 9 bases respectively, with 11 bases between them. Germline assignment: CDR1 SNHLY and CDR2 FYNNEI. CDR3: CASSELKGGSPLHF. The CDR3 DNA reads TGTGCCAGCAGTGAACTCAAAGGCGGTTCACCCCTCCACTTT. The variable domain in full, with the rest retrieved from reference TRBV2 and TRBJ1-6, is EPEVTQTPSHQVTQMGQEVILRCVPISNHLYFYWYRQILGQKVEFLVSFYNNEISEKSEIFDDQFSVERPDGSNFTLKIRSTKLEDSAMYFCASSELKGGSPLHFGNGTRLTVT.

The rearrangement uses TRBV7-2 and TRBJ2-2, with D possibly being TRBD1 (6 bases). Germline CDR1 and CDR2: SGHTA and FQGNSA. V lost 2 bases, J lost 4 bases, and 17 bases lay in between. This CDR3 is built from 17 residues. The CDR3 nucleotides read TGTGCCAGCAGCTTAAGAACACCTAGGGGGAGCACCGGGGAGCTGTTTTTT. Protein: CASSLRTPRGSTGELFF.

V usage is TRBV28 and J usage is TRBJ2-1, with D perhaps assigned TRBD1 or TRBD2 (5 bases each). The CDR3 consists of 12 residues. Germline loops: CDR1 MDHEN, CDR2 SYDVKM. V gave up 7 bases and J gave up 9 bases, with 13 bases separating them. CDR3 sequence: CASTDSGTEQFF. The CDR3 DNA follows: TGTGCCAGCACCGATTCTGGGACTGAGCAGTTCTTC.

This chain joins TRBV7-2 and TRBJ1-5; no reliable D call. The CDR3 totals 14 residues. Germline CDR1 reads SGHTA; CDR2 reads FQGNSA. Trimming removed 6 bases from V and 7 bases from J, with 16 bases in between. The CDR3, as DNA: TGTGCCAGCAGTCCCCCCGGGCGTCAACAGCCCCAGCATTTT. The encoded protein is CASSPPGRQQPQHF.

The rearrangement joins TRBV14 to TRBJ2-7, with 10 bases that match TRBD2. CDR3 length: 15 residues. The germline gives CDR1 SGHDN, CDR2 FVKESK. Trimming cost V 3 bases and J 6 bases; bases outside gene matches: 8. CDR3 loop: CASSQAAGGPAEQYF. The CDR3 nucleotides are TGTGCCAGCAGCCAGGCAGCGGGAGGGCCCGCCGAGCAGTACTTC.

J is TRBJ2-7 and V is TRBV28; perhaps D is TRBD1 or TRBD2 (5 bases each). The germline V gene encodes CDR1 MDHEN and CDR2 SYDVKM. V dropped 2 bases and J dropped 7 bases, with 9 bases sitting between them. The CDR3 runs to 12 residues. This chain's CDR3 is CASSLRGGEQYV. The CDR3 coding sequence is TGTGCCAGCAGTTTAAGGGGCGGGGAGCAGTACGTC.

The chain is built from TRBV11-2 and TRBJ2-3; the match to TRBD1 covers 7 bases. Looked up from germline, CDR1 is SGHAT and CDR2 is FQNNGV. The CDR3 runs to 15 residues. The V segment lost 4 bases and the J segment 0 bases; nucleotides outside the gene matches: 4. The CDR3 region is CASSSRQGSTDTQYF. The CDR3 coding sequence is TGTGCCAGCAGCTCCCGACAGGGAAGCACAGATACGCAGTATTTT.

CDR3 amino acids: CASSLYGREGRNEQFF. CDR3 in DNA: TGTGCCAGCAGCCTCTACGGTAGGGAGGGGAGGAATGAGCAGTTCTTC. The rearrangement links TRBV11-3 to TRBJ2-1; the match to TRBD2 covers 7 bases. The V gene's germline CDR1 is SGHNT and CDR2 YENEEA. CDR3 length equals 16 residues. V gave up 5 bases and J gave up 7 bases; unmatched junction bases: 14.

In its sample, this clone was seen once. The chain uses TRBV6-4 and TRBJ1-5; D is undetermined. CDR1 is MRHNA, CDR2 SNTAGT, per germline. Trimming cost V 4 bases and J 6 bases, with 10 bases left between them. The CDR3 loop spans 13 amino acids. DNA for the CDR3: TGTGCCAGCAGTGGAGGGTTGGGTCAGCCCCAGCATTTT. Translating it yields CASSGGLGQPQHF.

Only one count was recorded for this clone. The chain recombines TRBV7-8 with TRBJ1-2, with 9 bases that match TRBD1. This CDR3 is 15 amino acids long. V was pared by 5 bases and J by 14 bases, with 18 bases of the junction left unmatched. Germline V gene sequence: CDR1 SGHVS, CDR2 FQNEAQ. CDR3 DNA: TGTGCCAGCAGCCAGTCTGTCGGGACAGGGCTCGTCGGGACCTTC. Protein: CASSQSVGTGLVGTF.

The chain has TRBV30 and TRBJ1-2, with D unresolved. The CDR3 runs to 14 residues. Germline values: CDR1 GTSNPN, CDR2 SVGIG (reference sequence). The V end lost 7 bases, the J end lost 4 bases, and 19 bases lay between the germline ends. The CDR3 region is CAYSVVTRLYGYTF. The CDR3 DNA reads as TGTGCCTACTCTGTTGTAACACGTCTCTATGGCTACACCTTC. The full variable domain, in which reference TRBV30 and TRBJ1-2 provide the parts outside the CDR3, is SQTIHQWPATLVQPVGSPLSLECTVEGTSNPNLYWYRQAAGRGLQLLFYSVGIGQISSEVPQNLSASRPQDRQFILSSKKLLLSDSGFYLCAYSVVTRLYGYTFGSGTRLTVV.

V and J are TRBV21-1 and TRBJ1-1. TRBV21-1 represents a pseudogene. CDR3 length equals 20 residues. CDR3 loop: CASSKGSGQGTFAPLAEAFF. Here the CDR3 DNA reads TGTGCCAGCAGCAAAGGGTCGGGGCAGGGAACTTTCGCCCCGCTCGCTGAAGCTTTCTTT.

The chain recombines TRBV6-5 with TRBJ2-1; possible D gene TRBD2, 6 bases. The CDR3 has 15 residues. The germline V gene encodes CDR1 MNHEY and CDR2 SVGAGI. Trimming stripped 7 bases from V and 6 bases from J, with 19 bases between. The CDR3 sequence: CASTEEWGVANEQFF. The CDR3 DNA reads as TGTGCCAGCACCGAGGAGTGGGGGGTAGCCAATGAGCAGTTCTTC.

V and J are TRBV23-1 and TRBJ2-7, with 11 bases lining up with TRBD1. TRBV23-1 is marked as an open reading frame, function uncertain. With V trimmed by 10 bases and J by 4 bases, 6 bases remained unmatched. The CDR3 totals 13 residues. The CDR3 loop is CANPGQGVYEQYV. CDR3 sequence (DNA): TGCGCCAACCCGGGACAGGGGGTTTACGAGCAGTACGTC.

The chain uses TRBV11-3 and TRBJ1-1; no reliable D call. The CDR3 length is 12 residues. CDR1 and CDR2 (germline): SGHNT, YENEEA. Trimming removed 1 base at V and 3 bases at J, with 3 bases between. As DNA, the CDR3 is TGTGCCAGCAGCTTAGGGGACACTGAAGCTTTCTTT. Translating it yields CASSLGDTEAFF.

This rearrangement joins TRBV30 to TRBJ1-1; D not resolved. Germline loops: CDR1 GTSNPN, CDR2 SVGIG (reference sequence). Trimming removed 2 bases at V and 0 bases at J, with 7 bases between. The CDR3 totals 13 residues. The CDR3 DNA is TGTGCCTGGAGTCGGCACCTGAACACTGAAGCTTTCTTT. Its translation: CAWSRHLNTEAFF.

This rearrangement joins TRBV1 to TRBJ1-1. TRBV1 is reported as a pseudogene. The CDR3 contains 13 residues. The CDR3 DNA reads as TGCACCAGCAGCCAATGGGGTAGCGCTGAAGCTTTCTTT. It codes for CTSSQWGSAEAFF.

The chain employs TRBV6-1 and TRBJ1-5, with 10 bases identical to TRBD1. This CDR3 is built from 16 residues. Trimming cost V 4 bases and J 4 bases; bases outside gene matches: 7. Germline lookup yields CDR1 MNHNS and CDR2 SASEGT. The CDR3 nucleotides are TGTGCCAGCAGTGTCGGGACAGGGGTTGGGAATCAGCCCCAGCATTTT. Encoded protein: CASSVGTGVGNQPQHF.

This chain uses TRBV25-1 with TRBJ1-4, with D tentatively TRBD1 (5 bases). This CDR3 is built from 15 residues. Trimming took 3 bases from V and 4 from J, leaving 12 bases between them. Looked up from germline, CDR1 is MGHDK and CDR2 is SYGVNS. Here the CDR3 DNA reads TGTGCCAGCAGTGACGGGAACAGGAATAATGAAAAACTGTTTTTT. It encodes CASSDGNRNNEKLFF.

The rearrangement links TRBV11-2 to TRBJ2-3; 9 positions match TRBD1. The CDR3 totals 17 residues. The ends lost 6 bases at V and 1 base at J; junction bases unmatched: 11. Germline values: CDR1 SGHAT, CDR2 FQNNGV. The CDR3 region has the DNA TGTGCCAGCAGGGGTGGGGGGGGACAGGGACGCACAGATACGCAGTATTTT. This gives the protein CASRGGGGQGRTDTQYF.

The genes are TRBV9 and TRBJ2-4; TRBD1 agrees at 11 bases. The CDR3 consists of 16 residues. The junction had 10 bases not matched to a gene; V was cut back by 3 bases and J by 8 bases. Germline values: CDR1 SGDLS, CDR2 YYNGEE. CDR3: CASSARFGQGADIQYF. The CDR3 nucleotides read TGTGCCAGCAGCGCTCGTTTTGGACAGGGGGCGGACATTCAGTACTTC. The entire variable domain, with the rest obtained from reference TRBV9 and TRBJ2-4, is as follows: DSGVTQTPKHLITATGQRVTLRCSPRSGDLSVYWYQQSLDQGLQFLIQYYNGEERAKGNILERFSAQQFPDLHSELNLSSLELGDSALYFCASSARFGQGADIQYFGAGTRLSVL.

The V call is TRBV27, the J call TRBJ2-1, with 10 nucleotides matching TRBD2. The CDR3 totals 15 residues. Per germline, CDR1 MNHEY and CDR2 SMNVEV (reference sequence). V shed 7 bases and J 6 bases; nucleotides not matched to a gene: 9. The CDR3 sequence is CASTLISSGSNEQFF. The CDR3 region has the DNA TGTGCCAGCACCCTAATTTCTAGCGGGAGCAATGAGCAGTTCTTC.